The 9 T cell receptor beta chains given below trace back to one sample, sequenced in a study of identical twins' blood T cells. TCRdb recomputed calls from the 5' RACE reads with MiXCR, one row per CDR3 protein. Seen here are 350,000 to 400,000 distinct CDR3 sequences, roughly 28% observed once, and the top ten hold around 5.6%. Source material: PBMCs. The receptors were gathered from a woman aged 18-55 years in good health.

The chain couples TRBV20-1 to TRBJ1-6; D gene unclear. The V gene lost 3 bases and the J gene lost 8 bases, with 8 bases spanning the gap. The length of the CDR3 is 12 residues. Germline CDR1 DFQATT, CDR2 SNEGSKA (reference sequence). The CDR3 nucleotides are TGCAGTGCTAGTTCCGCGGATTCACCCCTCCACTTT. It yields the protein CSASSADSPLHF.

The CDR3 reads CASSFSPTSGREHRELFF. CDR3 sequence (DNA): TGTGCCAGCAGCTTTTCCCCAACTAGCGGGAGGGAACACCGGGAGCTGTTTTTT. The chain couples TRBV7-9 to TRBJ2-2; TRBD2 matches at 13 bases. Per germline, CDR1 SEHNR and CDR2 FQNEAQ (reference sequence). The CDR3 runs 18 residues. Trimming at V came to 3 bases and at J to 9 bases, leaving 13 bases not matched to a gene.

The CDR3 loop is CASSLAGQTYEQYF. CDR3 sequence (DNA): TGCGCCAGCAGCTTGGCCGGACAAACCTACGAGCAGTACTTC. V and J are TRBV5-1 and TRBJ2-7, with D possibly matching TRBD1 (5 bases). The CDR3 is 14 residues long. Trimming shortened V by 0 bases and J by 2 bases, and 9 bases separated the two germline ends. Germline V gene lookup returns CDR1 SGHRS and CDR2 YFSETQ.

Only a few counts were recorded for this clonotype. The V call is TRBV12-3 or TRBV12-4, the J call TRBJ1-1, with unresolved D. Trimming pared 1 base from V and 4 bases from J, leaving 10 bases between. CDR3 length: 14 residues. This CDR3 reads CASSLVSQATEAFF. The CDR3 DNA sequence: TGTGCCAGCAGTTTAGTGTCCCAGGCCACTGAAGCTTTCTTT.

The J gene is TRBJ1-2, the V gene TRBV9; unclear D gene. Deletions cut 6 bases from V and 4 bases from J, with 19 bases between. CDR3 size: 15 residues. Germline V gene data show CDR1 as SGDLS and CDR2 as YYNGEE. The DNA of the CDR3 is TGTGCCAGCACCATAGGAGGGAGGGCGGGCTATGGCTACACCTTC. Translating it yields CASTIGGRAGYGYTF. Full variable domain (outside the CDR3, taken from reference TRBV9 and TRBJ1-2): DSGVTQTPKHLITATGQRVTLRCSPRSGDLSVYWYQQSLDQGLQFLIQYYNGEERAKGNILERFSAQQFPDLHSELNLSSLELGDSALYFCASTIGGRAGYGYTFGSGTRLTVV.

Written as DNA, the CDR3 is TGCAGTGCTCGACCCGATGCGGGCCGCAGAGTCGAGCAGTACTTC. Translation gives CSARPDAGRRVEQYF. This chain joins TRBV20-1 and TRBJ2-7; possibly TRBD2 for D (5 bases). Trimming removed 5 bases from V and 6 bases from J, with 23 bases in between. The germline CDR1 and CDR2 sequences are DFQATT and SNEGSKA (reference sequence). This CDR3 has 15 residues.

The rearrangement links TRBV2 to TRBJ1-5; weak D call: TRBD1 (5 bases). Trimming removed 3 bases from V and 2 bases from J, with 11 bases in between. The CDR3 covers 15 residues. CDR1 and CDR2 (germline): SNHLY, FYNNEI. The CDR3, as DNA: TGTGCCAGCAGTGAGGCGGGGGAGGGCAATCAGCCCCAGCATTTT. This sequence encodes CASSEAGEGNQPQHF.

This chain links TRBV29-1 with TRBJ2-3; no clear D gene. V lost 6 bases and J lost 1, with 8 bases in between. The CDR3 has 12 amino acids. In germline, CDR1 is SQVTM, CDR2 ANQGSEA. The CDR3 sequence: CSVQGGTDTQYF. Written as DNA, the CDR3 is TGCAGCGTCCAAGGCGGCACAGATACGCAGTATTTT.

A note on this clonotype: It is likely a read error, because the conserved phenylalanine at the end of the CDR3 is missing. This sequence joins TRBV20-1 and TRBJ2-7, with 9 bases that match TRBD2. Looked up from germline, CDR1 is DFQATT and CDR2 is SNEGSKA (reference sequence). The V segment lost 3 bases and the J segment 4 bases; nucleotides outside the gene matches: 10. This CDR3 region has 15 residues. In nucleotides, the CDR3 is TGCAGTGCTAGGAGAAAGACTAGCGGCCTATACGAGCAGTACTTA. Amino acid sequence: CSARRKTSGLYEQYL.